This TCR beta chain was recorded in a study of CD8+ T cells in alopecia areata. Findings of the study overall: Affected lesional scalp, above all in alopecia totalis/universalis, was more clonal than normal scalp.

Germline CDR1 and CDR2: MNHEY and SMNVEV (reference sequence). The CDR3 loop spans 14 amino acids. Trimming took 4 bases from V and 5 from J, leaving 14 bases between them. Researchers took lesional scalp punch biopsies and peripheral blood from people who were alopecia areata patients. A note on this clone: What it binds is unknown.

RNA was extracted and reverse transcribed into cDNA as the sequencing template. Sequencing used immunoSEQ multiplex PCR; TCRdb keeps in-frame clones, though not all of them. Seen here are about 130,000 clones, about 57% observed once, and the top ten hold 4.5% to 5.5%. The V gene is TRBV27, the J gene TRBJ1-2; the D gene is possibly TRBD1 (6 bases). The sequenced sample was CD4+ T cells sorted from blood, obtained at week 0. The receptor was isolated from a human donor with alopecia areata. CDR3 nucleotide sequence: TGTGCCAGCAGTTCCTGGCGGGGGCTATATGGCTACACCTTC. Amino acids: CASSSWRGLYGYTF.